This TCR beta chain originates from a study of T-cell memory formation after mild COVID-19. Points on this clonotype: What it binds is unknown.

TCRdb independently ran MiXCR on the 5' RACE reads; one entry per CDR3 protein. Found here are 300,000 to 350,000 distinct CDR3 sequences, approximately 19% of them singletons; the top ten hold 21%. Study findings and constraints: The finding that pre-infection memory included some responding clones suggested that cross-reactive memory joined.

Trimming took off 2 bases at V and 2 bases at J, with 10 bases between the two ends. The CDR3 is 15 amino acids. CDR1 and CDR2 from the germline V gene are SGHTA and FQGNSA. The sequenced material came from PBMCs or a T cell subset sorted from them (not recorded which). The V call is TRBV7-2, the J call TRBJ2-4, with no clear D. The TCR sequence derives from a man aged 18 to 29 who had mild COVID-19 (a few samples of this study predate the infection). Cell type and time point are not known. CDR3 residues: CASSLSGLSKNIQYF. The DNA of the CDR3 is TGTGCCAGCAGCTTAAGTGGCCTCTCCAAAAACATTCAGTACTTC.